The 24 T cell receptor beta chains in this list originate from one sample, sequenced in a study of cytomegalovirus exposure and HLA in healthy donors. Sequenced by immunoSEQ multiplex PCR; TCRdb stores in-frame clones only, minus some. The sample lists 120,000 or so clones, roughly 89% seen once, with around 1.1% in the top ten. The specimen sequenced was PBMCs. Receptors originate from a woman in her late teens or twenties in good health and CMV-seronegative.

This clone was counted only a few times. The CDR3 region is CASSVLTGGQPQHF. The CDR3, as DNA: TGTGCCAGCAGCGTACTGACAGGCGGGCAGCCCCAGCATTTT. This chain connects TRBV6-1 to TRBJ1-5; possible D gene TRBD1, 6 bases. CDR3 length: 14 residues. Germline V gene data show CDR1 as MNHNS and CDR2 as SASEGT. Trimming stripped 6 bases from V and 7 bases from J, with 16 bases between.

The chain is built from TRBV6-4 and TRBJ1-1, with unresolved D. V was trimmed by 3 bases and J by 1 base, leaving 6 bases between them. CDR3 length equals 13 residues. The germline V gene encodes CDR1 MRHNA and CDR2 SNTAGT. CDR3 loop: CASSEARNTEAFF. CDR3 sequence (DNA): TGTGCCAGCAGTGAGGCTAGGAACACTGAAGCTTTCTTT.

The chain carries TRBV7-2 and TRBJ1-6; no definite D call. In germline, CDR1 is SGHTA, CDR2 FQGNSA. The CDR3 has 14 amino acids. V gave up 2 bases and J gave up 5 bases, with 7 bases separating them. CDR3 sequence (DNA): TGTGCCAGCAGCTTAAGAGGGAATAATTCACCCCTCCACTTT. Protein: CASSLRGNNSPLHF.

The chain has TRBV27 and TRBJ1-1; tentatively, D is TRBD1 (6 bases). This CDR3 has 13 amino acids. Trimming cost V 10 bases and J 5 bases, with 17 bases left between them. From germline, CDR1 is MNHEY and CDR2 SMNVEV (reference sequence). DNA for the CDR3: TGTGCCACCTCAGGGGCGACGGGGACTGAAGCTTTCTTT. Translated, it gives CATSGATGTEAFF.

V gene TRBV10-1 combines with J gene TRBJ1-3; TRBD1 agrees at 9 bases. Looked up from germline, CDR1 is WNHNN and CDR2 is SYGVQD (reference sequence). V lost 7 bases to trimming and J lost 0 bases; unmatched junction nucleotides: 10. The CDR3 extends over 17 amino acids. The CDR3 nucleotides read TGCGCCAGCAACCTAGGGGGGACAGGGAACTCTGGAAACACCATATATTTT. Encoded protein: CASNLGGTGNSGNTIYF.

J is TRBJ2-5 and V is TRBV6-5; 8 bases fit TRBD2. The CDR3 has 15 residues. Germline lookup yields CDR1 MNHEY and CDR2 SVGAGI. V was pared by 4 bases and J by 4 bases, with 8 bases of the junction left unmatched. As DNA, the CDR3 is TGTGCCAGCAGTTCTCTAGCGGGTGTTAGAGAGACCCAGTACTTC. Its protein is CASSSLAGVRETQYF.

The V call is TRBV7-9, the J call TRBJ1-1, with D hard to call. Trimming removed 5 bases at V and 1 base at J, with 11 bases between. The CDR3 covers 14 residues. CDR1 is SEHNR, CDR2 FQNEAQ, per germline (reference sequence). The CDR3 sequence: CASSPSSGNTEAFF. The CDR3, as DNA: TGTGCCAGCAGCCCATCGTCGGGGAACACTGAAGCTTTCTTT.

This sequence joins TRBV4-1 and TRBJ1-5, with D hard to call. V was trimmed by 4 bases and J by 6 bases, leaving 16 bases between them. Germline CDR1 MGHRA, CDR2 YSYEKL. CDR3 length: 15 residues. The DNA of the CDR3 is TGCGCCAGCAGCCTTCTAGGAGGAGCGGGTCAGCCCCAGCATTTT. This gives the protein CASSLLGGAGQPQHF.

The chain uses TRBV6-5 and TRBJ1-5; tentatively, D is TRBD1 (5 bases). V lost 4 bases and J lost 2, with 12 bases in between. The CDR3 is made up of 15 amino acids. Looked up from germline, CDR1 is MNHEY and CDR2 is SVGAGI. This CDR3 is CASSSGRDGNQPQHF. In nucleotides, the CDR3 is TGTGCCAGCAGTTCGGGCAGGGATGGCAATCAGCCCCAGCATTTT.

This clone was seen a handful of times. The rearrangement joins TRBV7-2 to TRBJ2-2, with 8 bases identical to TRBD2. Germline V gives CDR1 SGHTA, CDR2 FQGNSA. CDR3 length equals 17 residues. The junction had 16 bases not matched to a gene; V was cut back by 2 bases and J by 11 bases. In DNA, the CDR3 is TGTGCCAGCAGCTTAAGACCAGCGGGAGTAGTTAGGTCAGAGCTGTTTTTT. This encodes CASSLRPAGVVRSELFF.

DNA of the CDR3: TGTGCCAGCAGCTCCGGGACAGGGAAAAAACTGTTTTTT. Translated: CASSSGTGKKLFF. This chain uses TRBV7-6 with TRBJ1-4; 9 nucleotides line up with TRBD1. J lost 9 bases, V lost 4 bases, and 3 bases had no gene match. This CDR3 spans 13 amino acids. Germline assignment: CDR1 SGHVS and CDR2 FNYEAQ.

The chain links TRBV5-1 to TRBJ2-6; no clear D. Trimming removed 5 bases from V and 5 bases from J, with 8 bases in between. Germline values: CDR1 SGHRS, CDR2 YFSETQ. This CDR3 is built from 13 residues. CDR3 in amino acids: CASSQVWANVLTF. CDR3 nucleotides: TGCGCCAGCAGTCAGGTGTGGGCCAACGTCCTGACTTTC.

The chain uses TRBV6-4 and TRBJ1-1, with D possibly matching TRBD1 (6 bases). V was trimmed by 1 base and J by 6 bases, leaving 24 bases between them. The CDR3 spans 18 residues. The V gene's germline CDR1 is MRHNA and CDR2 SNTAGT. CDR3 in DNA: TGTGCCAGCAGTGACTTGTATCTTGACCGACCGGGGGGCCCTGAAGCTTTCTTT. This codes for CASSDLYLDRPGGPEAFF.

In nucleotides, the CDR3 is TGTGCCAGCAGCTTTTTAATAGCGGGAGAATACGAGCAGTACTTC. This translates into CASSFLIAGEYEQYF. The genes are TRBV11-2 and TRBJ2-7, with TRBD2 identical over 9 bases. There are 15 residues in the CDR3. Germline loops: CDR1 SGHAT, CDR2 FQNNGV. The junction had 7 bases not matched to a gene; V was cut back by 3 bases and J by 4 bases.

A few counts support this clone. CDR3 sequence reads: CASSSRGGWSYGNTIYF. CDR3 DNA sequence: TGTGCCAGCAGCTCCCGGGGGGGATGGTCCTATGGAAACACCATATATTTT. The chain links TRBV13 to TRBJ1-3; perhaps TRBD1 as D (5 bases). The germline V gene has CDR1 PRHDT and CDR2 FYEKMQ (reference sequence). This CDR3 is built from 17 residues. Trimming cost V 4 bases and J 3 bases, with 19 bases left between them.

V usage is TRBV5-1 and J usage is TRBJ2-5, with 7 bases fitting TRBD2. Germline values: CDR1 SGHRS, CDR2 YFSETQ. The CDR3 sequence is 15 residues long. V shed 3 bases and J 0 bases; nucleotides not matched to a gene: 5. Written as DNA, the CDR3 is TGCGCCAGCAGCTCAGCGGGGAACTACCAAGAGACCCAGTACTTC. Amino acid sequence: CASSSAGNYQETQYF.

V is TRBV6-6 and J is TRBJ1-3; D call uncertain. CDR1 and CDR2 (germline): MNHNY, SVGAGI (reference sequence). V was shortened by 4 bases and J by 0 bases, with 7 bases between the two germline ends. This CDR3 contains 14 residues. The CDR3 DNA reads TGTGCCAGCAGTTTTGGGCTCTCTGGAAACACCATATATTTT. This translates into CASSFGLSGNTIYF.

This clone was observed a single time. The DNA for the CDR3 is TGTGCCAGCAGCACTCGGGGTAGCGGGGGAGGCGATGAGCAGTTCTTC. Translating gives CASSTRGSGGGDEQFF. The J gene is TRBJ2-1, the V gene TRBV11-2, with 9 bases fitting TRBD2. Germline-derived CDR1 and CDR2 are SGHAT and FQNNGV. With 5 bases clipped from V and 8 bases from J, the junction kept 13 bases outside the gene matches. This CDR3 region has 16 residues.

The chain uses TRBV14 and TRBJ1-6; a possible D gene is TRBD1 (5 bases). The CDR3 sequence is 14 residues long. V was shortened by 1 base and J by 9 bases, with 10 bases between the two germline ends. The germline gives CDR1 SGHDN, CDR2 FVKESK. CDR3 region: CASSQVGEASPLHF. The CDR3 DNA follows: TGTGCCAGCAGCCAAGTGGGGGAGGCTTCACCCCTCCACTTT.

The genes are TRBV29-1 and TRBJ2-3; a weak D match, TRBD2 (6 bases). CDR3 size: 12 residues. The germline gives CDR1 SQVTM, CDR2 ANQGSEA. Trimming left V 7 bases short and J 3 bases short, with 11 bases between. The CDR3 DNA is TGCAGCGCCAGACGGGGGACAGATACGCAGTATTTT. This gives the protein CSARRGTDTQYF.

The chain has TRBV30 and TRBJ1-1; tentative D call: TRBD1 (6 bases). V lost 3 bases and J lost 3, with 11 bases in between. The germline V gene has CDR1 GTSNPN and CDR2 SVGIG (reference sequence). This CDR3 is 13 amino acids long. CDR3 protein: CAWRRGADTEAFF. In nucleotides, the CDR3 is TGTGCCTGGAGACGGGGGGCGGACACTGAAGCTTTCTTT. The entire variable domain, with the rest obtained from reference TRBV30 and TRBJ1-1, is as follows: SQTIHQWPATLVQPVGSPLSLECTVEGTSNPNLYWYRQAAGRGLQLLFYSVGIGQISSEVPQNLSASRPQDRQFILSSKKLLLSDSGFYLCAWRRGADTEAFFGQGTRLTVV.

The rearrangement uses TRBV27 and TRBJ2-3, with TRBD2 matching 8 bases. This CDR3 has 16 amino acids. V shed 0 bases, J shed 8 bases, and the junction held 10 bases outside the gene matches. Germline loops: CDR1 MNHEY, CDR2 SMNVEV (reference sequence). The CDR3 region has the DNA TGTGCCAGCAGTTTATCGTACGCGGGGGGCCCAAGTACGCAGTATTTT. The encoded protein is CASSLSYAGGPSTQYF.

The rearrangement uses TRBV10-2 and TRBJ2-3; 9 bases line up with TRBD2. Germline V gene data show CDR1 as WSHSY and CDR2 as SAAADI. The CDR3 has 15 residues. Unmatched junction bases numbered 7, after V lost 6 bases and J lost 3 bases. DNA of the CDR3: TGCGCCAGCAGGTCAAGCGGGGGGTGGACAGATACGCAGTATTTT. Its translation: CASRSSGGWTDTQYF.

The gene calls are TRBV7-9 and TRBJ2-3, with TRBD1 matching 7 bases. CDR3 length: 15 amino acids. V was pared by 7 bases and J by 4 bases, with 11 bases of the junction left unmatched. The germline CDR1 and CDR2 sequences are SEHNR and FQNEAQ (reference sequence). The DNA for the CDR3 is TGTGCCAGCACACTAAGGGGGCTAACGGCAGATACGCAGTATTTT. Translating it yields CASTLRGLTADTQYF.